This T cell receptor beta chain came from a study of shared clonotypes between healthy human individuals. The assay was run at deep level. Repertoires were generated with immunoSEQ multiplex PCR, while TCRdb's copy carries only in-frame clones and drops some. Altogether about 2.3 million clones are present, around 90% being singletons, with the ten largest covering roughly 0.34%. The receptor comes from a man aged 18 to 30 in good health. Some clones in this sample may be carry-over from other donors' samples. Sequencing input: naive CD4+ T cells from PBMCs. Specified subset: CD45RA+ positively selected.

The chain's CDR3 is CSGSTGTVGYGYTF. CDR3 DNA sequence: TGCAGCGGGTCGACAGGGACCGTCGGCTATGGCTACACCTTC. This chain uses TRBV29-1 with TRBJ1-2, with 7 positions matching TRBD1. V dropped 7 bases and J dropped 4; count of bases not matched to a gene: 12. In germline, CDR1 is SQVTM, CDR2 ANQGSEA. The CDR3 spans 14 residues.